The 9 T cell receptor beta chains below come from one sample, sequenced in a study of shared clonotypes between healthy human individuals (TCRdb year 2020). Library preparation employed the immunoSEQ multiplex PCR assay. TCRdb carries this immuneACCESS record with in-frame sequences only. Its versions omit some clonotypes, under half of them owing to an unresolved V gene in the studies checked, with the rest unexplained. The sample table contains about 2.3 million clones; only one count was recorded for just under 95% of them. The ten largest clones take up 0.37% of the sample. The source material was naive CD4+ T cells from PBMCs. The cell subset or site label on this specimen signifies: CD45RA+ positively selected. Receptors originate from a man in his late teens or twenties in good health. Some clones in this sample may be carry-over from other donors' samples.

J is TRBJ1-5 and V is TRBV5-6, with 8 bases aligning to TRBD1. This CDR3 is 13 amino acids long. The J segment lost 6 bases and the V segment lost 3 bases, leaving 2 bases of the junction unmatched. Germline V gene sequence: CDR1 SGHDT, CDR2 YYEEEE. The CDR3 region has the DNA TGTGCCAGCAGCTCAGGGGGCAGTCAGCCCCAGCATTTT. This gives the protein CASSSGGSQPQHF.

This chain uses TRBV28 with TRBJ2-6, with no clear D. Germline CDR1 and CDR2: MDHEN and SYDVKM. The germline V and J ends were trimmed by 6 bases and 4 bases, with 10 bases remaining between them. This CDR3 is built from 14 residues. This CDR3 is CASSAHRGANVLTF. The CDR3 bases are TGTGCCAGCAGCGCCCATAGGGGGGCCAACGTCCTGACTTTC.

The rearrangement links TRBV5-5 to TRBJ2-7, with D perhaps TRBD1 (6 bases). CDR1 and CDR2 from the germline V gene are SGHKS and YYEKEE (reference sequence). The CDR3 runs 13 residues. V was pared by 4 bases and J by 1 base, with 9 bases between. The CDR3 nucleotides are TGTGCCAGCAGCCCGGACAGATCCTACGAGCAGTACTTC. Its protein is CASSPDRSYEQYF.

In nucleotides, the CDR3 is TGTGCCAGCAGCGAGGACAGGGAAGGAACTGAAGCTTTCTTT. Protein product: CASSEDREGTEAFF. The genes are TRBV2 and TRBJ1-1; 8 nucleotides match TRBD1. This CDR3 contains 14 residues. V was clipped by 6 bases and J by 5 bases; unmatched bases: 8. CDR1 is SNHLY, CDR2 FYNNEI, per germline. Together with reference TRBV2 and TRBJ1-1, the CDR3 gives the full variable domain: EPEVTQTPSHQVTQMGQEVILRCVPISNHLYFYWYRQILGQKVEFLVSFYNNEISEKSEIFDDQFSVERPDGSNFTLKIRSTKLEDSAMYFCASSEDREGTEAFFGQGTRLTVV.

The chain uses TRBV5-1 and TRBJ2-3; the D gene is possibly TRBD2 (6 bases). The CDR3 spans 15 residues. V was shortened by 4 bases and J by 6 bases, with 18 bases between the two germline ends. From germline, CDR1 is SGHRS and CDR2 YFSETQ. Written as DNA, the CDR3 is TGCGCCAGCAGCCCCGCCGGGGGTAGAGTGGATACGCAGTATTTT. Encoded protein: CASSPAGGRVDTQYF. Full variable domain (missing parts from reference TRBV5-1 and TRBJ2-3): KAGVTQTPRYLIKTRGQQVTLSCSPISGHRSVSWYQQTPGQGLQFLFEYFSETQRNKGNFPGRFSGRQFSNSRSEMNVSTLELGDSALYLCASSPAGGRVDTQYFGPGTRLTVL.

The genes are TRBV15 and TRBJ2-1; D gene uncertain. Deletions cut 7 bases from V and 8 bases from J, with 15 bases between. Per the germline V gene, CDR1 is LNHNV and CDR2 is YYDKDF (reference sequence). This CDR3 contains 13 residues. CDR3 residues: CATTSNVGYEQFF. The CDR3 DNA reads as TGTGCCACCACCTCAAATGTGGGCTATGAGCAGTTCTTC. The variable domain in full, with the rest retrieved from reference TRBV15 and TRBJ2-1, is DAMVIQNPRYQVTQFGKPVTLSCSQTLNHNVMYWYQQKSSQAPKLLFHYYDKDFNNEADTPDNFQSRRPNTSFCFLDIRSPGLGDTAMYLCATTSNVGYEQFFGPGTRLTVL.

The chain couples TRBV5-4 to TRBJ1-1; a possible D gene is TRBD1 (5 bases). Trimming took off 2 bases at V and 1 base at J, with 12 bases between the two ends. This CDR3 is built from 15 residues. Germline-derived CDR1 and CDR2 are SGHNT and YYREEE (reference sequence). In nucleotides, the CDR3 is TGTGCCAGCAGCTTCCGGGACCGACGGAACACTGAAGCTTTCTTT. This codes for CASSFRDRRNTEAFF. The whole variable domain, remainder taken from reference TRBV5-4 and TRBJ1-1, is ETGVTQSPTHLIKTRGQQVTLRCSSQSGHNTVSWYQQALGQGPQFIFQYYREEENGRGNFPPRFSGLQFPNYSSELNVNALELDDSALYLCASSFRDRRNTEAFFGQGTRLTVV.

This clone was counted a single time. The V call is TRBV11-2, the J call TRBJ2-7, with 8 bases identical to TRBD1. The junction had 8 bases not matched to a gene; V was cut back by 5 bases and J by 2 bases. CDR3 length: 15 amino acids. CDR1 SGHAT and CDR2 FQNNGV come from the germline V gene. The CDR3 nucleotides read TGTGCCAGCAGCGCAATACAGGGGGTGGCCTACGAGCAGTACTTC. It codes for CASSAIQGVAYEQYF.

The V and J genes are TRBV29-1 and TRBJ1-1; no firm D call. This CDR3 has 12 amino acids. Deletions cut 5 bases from V and 3 bases from J, with 10 bases between. Germline CDR1 reads SQVTM; CDR2 reads ANQGSEA. Here the CDR3 reads CSVLTAYTEAFF. The CDR3 DNA reads TGCAGCGTTCTTACAGCCTACACTGAAGCTTTCTTT.